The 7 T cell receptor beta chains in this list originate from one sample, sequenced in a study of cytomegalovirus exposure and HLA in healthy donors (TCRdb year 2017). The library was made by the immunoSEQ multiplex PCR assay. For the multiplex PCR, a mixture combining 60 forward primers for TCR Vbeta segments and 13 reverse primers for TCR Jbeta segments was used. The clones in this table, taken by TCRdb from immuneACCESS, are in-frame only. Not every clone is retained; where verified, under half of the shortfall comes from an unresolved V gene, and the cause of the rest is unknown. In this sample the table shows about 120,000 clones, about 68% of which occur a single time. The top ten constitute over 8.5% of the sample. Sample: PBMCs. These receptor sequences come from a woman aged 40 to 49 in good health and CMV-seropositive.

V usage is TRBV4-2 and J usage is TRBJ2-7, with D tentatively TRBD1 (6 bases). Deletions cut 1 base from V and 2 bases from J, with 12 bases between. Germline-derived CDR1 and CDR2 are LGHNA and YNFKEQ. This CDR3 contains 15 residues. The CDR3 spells CASSQGPTGPYEQYF. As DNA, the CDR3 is TGTGCCAGCAGCCAAGGCCCTACAGGGCCCTACGAGCAGTACTTC.

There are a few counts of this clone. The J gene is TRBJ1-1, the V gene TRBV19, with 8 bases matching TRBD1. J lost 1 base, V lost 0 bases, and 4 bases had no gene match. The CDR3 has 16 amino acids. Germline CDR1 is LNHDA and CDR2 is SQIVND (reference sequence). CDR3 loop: CASSIDADRGNTEAFF. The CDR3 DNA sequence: TGTGCCAGTAGTATAGATGCCGACAGGGGGAACACTGAAGCTTTCTTT.

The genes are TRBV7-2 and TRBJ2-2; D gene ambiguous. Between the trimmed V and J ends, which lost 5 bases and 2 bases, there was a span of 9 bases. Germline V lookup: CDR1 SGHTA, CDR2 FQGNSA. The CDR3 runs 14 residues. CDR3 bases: TGTGCCAGCAGCCCCTACCAAAACACCGGGGAGCTGTTTTTT. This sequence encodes CASSPYQNTGELFF.

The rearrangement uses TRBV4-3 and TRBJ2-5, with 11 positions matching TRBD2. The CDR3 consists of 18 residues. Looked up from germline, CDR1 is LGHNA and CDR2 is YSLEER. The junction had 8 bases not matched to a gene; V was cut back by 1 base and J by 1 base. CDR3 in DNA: TGCGCCAGCAGCCAAGTCCTTGTAGGGACTAGCGGCCAAGAGACCCAGTACTTC. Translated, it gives CASSQVLVGTSGQETQYF.

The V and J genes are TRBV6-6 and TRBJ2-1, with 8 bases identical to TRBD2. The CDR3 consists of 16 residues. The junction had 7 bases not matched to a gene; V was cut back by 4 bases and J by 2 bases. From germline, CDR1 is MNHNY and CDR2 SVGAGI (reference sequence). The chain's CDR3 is CASSSPTSGPYNEQFF. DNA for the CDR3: TGTGCCAGCAGTTCCCCAACTAGCGGCCCCTACAATGAGCAGTTCTTC.

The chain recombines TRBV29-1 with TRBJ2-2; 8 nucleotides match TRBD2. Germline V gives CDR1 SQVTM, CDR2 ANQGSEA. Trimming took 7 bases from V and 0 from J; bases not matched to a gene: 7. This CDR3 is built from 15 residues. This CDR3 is CSAEASGSNTGELFF. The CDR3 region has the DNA TGCAGCGCCGAAGCTAGCGGGTCGAACACCGGGGAGCTGTTTTTT.

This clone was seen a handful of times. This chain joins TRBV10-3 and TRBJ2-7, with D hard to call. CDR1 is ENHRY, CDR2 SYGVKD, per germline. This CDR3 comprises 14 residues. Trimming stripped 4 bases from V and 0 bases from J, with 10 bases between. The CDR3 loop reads CAISAEMSSYEQYF. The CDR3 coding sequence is TGTGCCATCAGTGCTGAGATGAGCTCCTACGAGCAGTACTTC.